This TCR beta chain was sequenced for a study of human T cells and chemical hapten exposure. V was cut by 3 bases and J by 6 bases, with 12 bases left in between. This CDR3 spans 13 amino acids. The V gene's germline CDR1 is SEHNR and CDR2 FQNEAQ (reference sequence). Regarding time point: patch test 2, 6 weeks after DPC sensitization. Treatment in this sample: therapeutic diphenylcyclopropenone sensitization with weekly scalp DPC. Sequencing started from total RNA isolated from unfractionated whole blood. MiXCR, run by TCRdb on the RACE reads, gives a single entry per CDR3 protein. The sample yields about 140,000 distinct CDR3 sequences, about 10% seen once. Details on this clonotype: Its antigen is still unknown.

Findings and limits, study-wide: Expanded TCRs showed more large CDR3 clusters than pre-sensitization or healthy control sets.

V and J are TRBV7-9 and TRBJ2-7, with a tentative D call TRBD1 (6 bases). This receptor was taken from a woman between 45 and 60 years old with alopecia areata. Some clones in this sample may be carry-over from other donors' samples. Material: whole blood, obtained in connection with sensitization to the hapten diphenylcyclopropenone (DPC). CDR3 amino acids: CASSLAGVAEQYF. DNA of the CDR3: TGTGCCAGCAGCTTGGCAGGGGTGGCCGAGCAGTACTTC.